The clone carrying this T cell receptor (beta chain) has a handful of counts. The V gene's germline CDR1 is SEHNR and CDR2 FQNEAQ (reference sequence). The CDR3 has 15 residues. V was pared by 4 bases and J by 7 bases, with 4 bases of the junction left unmatched. The data were produced by immunoSEQ multiplex PCR, yet TCRdb's version contains in-frame clones alone and is incomplete. Found here are approximately 300,000 clones, around 84% of them singletons; the top ten hold roughly 10%. The data originate from a study of blood T cell repertoires in COVID-19. At the level of the study: COVID-19 samples from acute and convalescent phases originated in the United States, Italy and Spain. T cells, B-cell-depleted T cells, or PBMCs supplied cDNA or gDNA.

This chain links TRBV7-9 with TRBJ1-4; 12 positions agree with TRBD1. Sequenced material: PBMCs or T cells enriched from blood (not recorded which). This TCR derives from a woman between 18 and 29 years old who had recovered from COVID-19. This chain's CDR3 is CASSSGQGAAEKLFF. The CDR3 nucleotides are TGTGCCAGCAGCTCGGGACAGGGGGCGGCTGAAAAACTGTTTTTT.